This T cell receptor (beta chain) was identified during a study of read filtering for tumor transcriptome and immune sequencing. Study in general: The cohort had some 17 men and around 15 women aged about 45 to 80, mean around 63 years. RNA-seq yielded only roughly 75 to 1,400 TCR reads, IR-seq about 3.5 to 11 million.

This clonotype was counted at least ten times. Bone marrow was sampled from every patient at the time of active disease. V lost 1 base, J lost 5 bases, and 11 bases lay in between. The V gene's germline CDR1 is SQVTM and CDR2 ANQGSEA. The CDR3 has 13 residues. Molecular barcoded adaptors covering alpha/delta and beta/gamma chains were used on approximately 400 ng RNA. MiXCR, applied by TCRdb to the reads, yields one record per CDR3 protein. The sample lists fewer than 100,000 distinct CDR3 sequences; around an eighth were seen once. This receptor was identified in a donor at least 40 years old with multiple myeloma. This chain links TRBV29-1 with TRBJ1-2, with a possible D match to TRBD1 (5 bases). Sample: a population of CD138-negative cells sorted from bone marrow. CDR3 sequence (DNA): TGCAGCGTTGAAGGCAGGGAGTTTTATGGCTACACCTTC. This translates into CSVEGREFYGYTF.